This TCR beta chain is from a study of T cell responses to AZD1222 COVID-19 vaccine. Overall study results and limits: Close to half of all spike-specific TCRs reportedly target regions of the variants that are unmutated. Dominant at 160-218 and 743-854, vaccine-associated CD4 TCRs also spanned spike.

Turning to this clone: Its antigen is unidentified.

Germline CDR1 and CDR2: MDHEN and SYDVKM. The V end was cut by 2 bases, the J end by 11 bases, with 15 bases between. This CDR3 is 13 amino acids long. TCRdb keeps only in-frame clones here, not all; method: immunoSEQ multiplex PCR. Of over 150,000 clones in the sample, just over 90% are singletons; the top ten hold over 1.2%. The source material was peripheral blood, sampled on day 0 of AZD1222 vaccination. The chain uses TRBV28 and TRBJ1-1; D unclear. The TCR was taken from an adult in good health. CDR3 sequence (DNA): TGTGCCAGCAGTTTAGTCCTGGGCGGATGGGCTTTCTTT. Its translation: CASSLVLGGWAFF.